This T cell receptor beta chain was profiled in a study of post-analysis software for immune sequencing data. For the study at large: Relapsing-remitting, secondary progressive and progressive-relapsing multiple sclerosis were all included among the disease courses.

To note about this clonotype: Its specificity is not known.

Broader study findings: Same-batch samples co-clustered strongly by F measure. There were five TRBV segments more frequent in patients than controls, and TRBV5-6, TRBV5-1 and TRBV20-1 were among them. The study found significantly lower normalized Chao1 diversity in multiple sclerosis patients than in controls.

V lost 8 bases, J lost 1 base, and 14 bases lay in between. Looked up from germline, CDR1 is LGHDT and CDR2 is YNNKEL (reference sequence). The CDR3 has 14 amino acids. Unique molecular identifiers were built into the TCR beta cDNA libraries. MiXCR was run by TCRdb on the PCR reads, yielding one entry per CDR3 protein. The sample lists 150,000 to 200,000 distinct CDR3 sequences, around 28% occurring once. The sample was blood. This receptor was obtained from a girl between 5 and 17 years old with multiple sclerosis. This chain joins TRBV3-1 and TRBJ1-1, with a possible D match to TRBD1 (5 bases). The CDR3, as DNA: TGTGCCAGCTGGGGGTCCGGGACGAACACTGAAGCTTTCTTT. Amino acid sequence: CASWGSGTNTEAFF.